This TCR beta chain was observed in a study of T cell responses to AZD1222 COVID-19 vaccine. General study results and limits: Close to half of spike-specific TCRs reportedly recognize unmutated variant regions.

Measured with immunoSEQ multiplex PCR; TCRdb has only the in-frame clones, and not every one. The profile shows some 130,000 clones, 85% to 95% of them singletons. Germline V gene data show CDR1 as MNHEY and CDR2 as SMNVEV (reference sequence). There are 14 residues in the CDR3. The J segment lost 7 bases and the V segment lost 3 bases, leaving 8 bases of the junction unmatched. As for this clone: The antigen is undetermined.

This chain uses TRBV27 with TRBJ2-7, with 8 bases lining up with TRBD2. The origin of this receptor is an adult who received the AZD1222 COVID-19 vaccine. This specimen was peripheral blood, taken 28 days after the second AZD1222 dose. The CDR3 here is CASSFTGGPREQYF. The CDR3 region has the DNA TGTGCCAGCAGTTTTACGGGGGGGCCTCGTGAGCAGTACTTC.